These 25 T cell receptor beta chains were sequenced from one sample in a study of cytomegalovirus exposure and HLA in healthy donors. The study ran its PCR with 60 Vbeta and 13 Jbeta primers. Libraries were prepared by immunoSEQ multiplex PCR; TCRdb keeps only in-frame clonotypes and omits some of them. The sample shows tens of thousands of clones, around 78% of them seen only once. Sequenced: PBMCs. Receptors originate from a man aged 30 to 39 in good health and CMV-seronegative.

In its sample, this clone was seen once. The chain joins TRBV6-1 to TRBJ2-5; possibly TRBD1 for D (7 bases). The CDR3 runs to 15 residues. The germline V gene encodes CDR1 MNHNS and CDR2 SASEGT. Trimming cost V 4 bases and J 5 bases, with 17 bases left between them. The CDR3 protein is CASSVRRGLVETQYF. The CDR3 DNA is TGTGCCAGCAGTGTGCGGAGGGGGCTTGTGGAGACCCAGTACTTC.

This rearrangement joins TRBV7-9 to TRBJ1-5, with 7 nucleotides matching TRBD1. The CDR3 is 15 amino acids. Germline V lookup: CDR1 SEHNR, CDR2 FQNEAQ (reference sequence). V lost 5 bases to trimming and J lost 7 bases; unmatched junction nucleotides: 11. The CDR3 nucleotides are TGTGCCAGCAGCCAGACAGGGATAGAAAGCCAGCCCCAGCATTTT. Translated: CASSQTGIESQPQHF.

The rearrangement links TRBV4-1 to TRBJ1-1; TRBD1 might be the D (6 bases). Germline assignment: CDR1 MGHRA and CDR2 YSYEKL. V lost 4 bases and J 5 bases, leaving 17 bases between the germline ends. This CDR3 has 15 residues. CDR3 DNA sequence: TGCGCCAGCAGCCCATCCGGGACAACAGGGACTGAAGCTTTCTTT. It yields the protein CASSPSGTTGTEAFF.

This sequence joins TRBV7-3 and TRBJ2-1; 9 nucleotides match TRBD2. Trimming took 4 bases from V and 0 from J; bases not matched to a gene: 4. Looked up from germline, CDR1 is SGHTA and CDR2 is FQGTGA. CDR3 length: 16 amino acids. This CDR3 is CASSSSGTSSYNEQFF. For the CDR3, the DNA is TGTGCCAGCAGCTCTAGCGGGACGAGCTCCTACAATGAGCAGTTCTTC.

This clone was picked up a small number of times. The gene calls are TRBV5-6 and TRBJ1-5; the match to TRBD1 covers 7 bases. Trimming at V came to 0 bases and at J to 4 bases, leaving 10 bases not matched to a gene. CDR3 size: 17 residues. CDR1 and CDR2 from the germline V gene are SGHDT and YYEEEE. The CDR3 nucleotides read TGTGCCAGCAGCTTGGGGGAAGGGGAGACAGGGAATCAGCCCCAGCATTTT. This sequence encodes CASSLGEGETGNQPQHF. The full variable domain, with the rest looked up from reference TRBV5-6 and TRBJ1-5, is DAGVTQSPTHLIKTRGQQVTLRCSPKSGHDTVSWYQQALGQGPQFIFQYYEEEERQRGNFPDRFSGHQFPNYSSELNVNALLLGDSALYLCASSLGEGETGNQPQHFGDGTRLSIL.

The rearrangement links TRBV27 to TRBJ1-2; no firm D call. In germline, CDR1 is MNHEY, CDR2 SMNVEV (reference sequence). CDR3 length: 14 amino acids. Deletions cut 4 bases from V and 1 base from J, with 10 bases between. CDR3 in amino acids: CASSSWRVNYGYTF. DNA for the CDR3: TGTGCCAGCAGTTCCTGGAGAGTTAACTATGGCTACACCTTC.

The J gene is TRBJ2-5, the V gene TRBV11-2; 8 nucleotides align to TRBD1. Germline V gene data show CDR1 as SGHAT and CDR2 as FQNNGV. CDR3 size: 15 residues. The V gene end was trimmed by 4 bases and the J gene end by 5 bases; junction bases not matched to a gene: 9. CDR3 in DNA: TGTGCCAGCAGCTCAGGACAGGGTCGTTGGGAGACCCAGTACTTC. Its translation: CASSSGQGRWETQYF.

The table lists this clone with a few counts. The V call is TRBV19, the J call TRBJ1-3; D is perhaps TRBD1 (5 bases). CDR3 length: 15 amino acids. CDR1 and CDR2 (germline): LNHDA, SQIVND (reference sequence). The V end lost 6 bases, the J end lost 0 bases, and 12 bases lay between the germline ends. In nucleotides, the CDR3 is TGTGCCAGTAGAAGGGACTTAAGCTCTGGAAACACCATATATTTT. It codes for CASRRDLSSGNTIYF.

The V gene is TRBV5-8, the J gene TRBJ2-2; D remains unclear. The ends were cut back, 0 bases at V and 8 bases at J, with 11 bases in the middle. CDR1 is SGHTS, CDR2 YDEGEE, per germline. This CDR3 comprises 14 residues. Here the CDR3 DNA reads TGTGCCAGCAGCTTGGGGCAGTTGTTGGGGGAGCTGTTTTTT. It specifies CASSLGQLLGELFF.

Notes on this clone: Other DNA sequences in this sample translate to the same CDR3. J is TRBJ2-5 and V is TRBV5-1; 10 positions match TRBD1. Germline values: CDR1 SGHRS, CDR2 YFSETQ. V was clipped by 4 bases and J by 3 bases; unmatched bases: 6. This CDR3 comprises 15 residues. The CDR3 DNA sequence: TGCGCCAGCAGCCAAACGGGACAGGGGAAAGAGACCCAGTACTTC. Its translation is CASSQTGQGKETQYF.

The chain employs TRBV5-4 and TRBJ1-2, with D possibly being TRBD1 (5 bases). The V gene lost 4 bases and the J gene lost 1 base, with 20 bases spanning the gap. CDR3 length: 17 amino acids. The V gene's germline CDR1 is SGHNT and CDR2 YYREEE (reference sequence). CDR3 sequence reads: CASSLGRLRGFNYGYTF. CDR3 bases: TGTGCCAGCAGCCTGGGACGGCTACGCGGGTTTAACTATGGCTACACCTTC.

The genes are TRBV9 and TRBJ2-7; the D gene is possibly TRBD1 (6 bases). The CDR3 spans 13 residues. Per germline, CDR1 SGDLS and CDR2 YYNGEE. V dropped 3 bases and J dropped 4 bases, with 11 bases sitting between them. In nucleotides, the CDR3 is TGTGCCAGCAGCGCCTTCCAGGGGTACGAGCAGTACTTC. Its translation is CASSAFQGYEQYF.

The chain employs TRBV25-1 and TRBJ1-1; TRBD1 is a possible D gene (5 bases). Germline V gene data show CDR1 as MGHDK and CDR2 as SYGVNS. This CDR3 is 15 amino acids long. Trimming removed 1 base from V and 3 bases from J, with 12 bases in between. This chain's CDR3 is CASSEWEGLDTEAFF. The CDR3 region has the DNA TGTGCCAGCAGTGAATGGGAGGGGTTGGACACTGAAGCTTTCTTT.

This sequence joins TRBV19 and TRBJ2-2, with D unresolved. Germline loops: CDR1 LNHDA, CDR2 SQIVND (reference sequence). V dropped 5 bases and J dropped 1 base, with 11 bases sitting between them. The CDR3 contains 15 residues. CDR3: CASSPPPVNTGELFF. Here the CDR3 DNA reads TGTGCCAGTAGTCCTCCCCCGGTGAACACCGGGGAGCTGTTTTTT.

The chain carries TRBV10-3 and TRBJ1-1; a weak D match, TRBD1 (6 bases). CDR1 and CDR2 from the germline V gene are ENHRY and SYGVKD. Trimming stripped 5 bases from V and 4 bases from J, with 17 bases between. This CDR3 has 15 residues. The CDR3 here is CAISHSPGDLTEAFF. DNA for the CDR3: TGTGCCATCAGTCACTCCCCAGGGGATCTCACTGAAGCTTTCTTT.

V usage is TRBV18 and J usage is TRBJ2-7; tentatively, D is TRBD2 (6 bases). Germline assignment: CDR1 KGHSH and CDR2 LQKENI. Trimming took off 3 bases at V and 5 bases at J, with 11 bases between the two ends. This CDR3 has 13 residues. The CDR3 loop reads CASSPGREDEQYF. The CDR3 nucleotides read TGTGCCAGCTCACCGGGCAGGGAGGACGAGCAGTACTTC. The whole variable domain, filled in from reference TRBV18 and TRBJ2-7, reads NAGVMQNPRHLVRRRGQEARLRCSPMKGHSHVYWYRQLPEEGLKFMVYLQKENIIDESGMPKERFSAEFPKEGPSILRIQQVVRGDSAAYFCASSPGREDEQYFGPGTRLTVT.

The chain links TRBV19 to TRBJ1-1, with TRBD1 as a possible D gene (5 bases). This CDR3 has 17 residues. Deletions cut 3 bases from V and 1 base from J, with 18 bases between. In germline, CDR1 is LNHDA, CDR2 SQIVND (reference sequence). The chain's CDR3 is CASSIWGRSGRNTEAFF. The CDR3 coding sequence is TGTGCCAGTAGTATTTGGGGGAGGTCAGGAAGGAACACTGAAGCTTTCTTT.

This clone has more than one count but fewer than ten. This chain connects TRBV6-4 to TRBJ1-1; the match to TRBD1 covers 11 bases. V shed 4 bases and J 12 bases; nucleotides not matched to a gene: 10. The CDR3 runs 14 residues. Germline V gives CDR1 MRHNA, CDR2 SNTAGT. CDR3: CASSVEGGTGGSFF. The CDR3 DNA follows: TGTGCCAGCAGTGTTGAAGGAGGGACAGGGGGGTCTTTCTTT.

The gene calls are TRBV7-3 and TRBJ2-3; TRBD1 aligns across 7 bases. The CDR3 spans 13 residues. The J segment lost 9 bases and the V segment lost 3 bases, leaving 6 bases of the junction unmatched. Per germline, CDR1 SGHTA and CDR2 FQGTGA. CDR3 sequence (DNA): TGTGCCAGCAGCTTGTTAGGGGACAGAACGCAGTATTTT. Protein: CASSLLGDRTQYF.

The genes are TRBV5-5 and TRBJ1-5; D may be TRBD1 (5 bases). CDR3 length: 17 residues. Germline V gene lookup returns CDR1 SGHKS and CDR2 YYEKEE (reference sequence). V lost 1 base to trimming and J lost 2 bases, with 16 bases between them. The CDR3 DNA reads TGTGCCAGCAGCTTGCGCGGCGGGGGGTACGGCAATCAGCCCCAGCATTTT. This encodes CASSLRGGGYGNQPQHF.

The chain uses TRBV9 and TRBJ2-5; 10 bases align to TRBD2. The V segment lost 4 bases and the J segment 0 bases; nucleotides outside the gene matches: 9. The CDR3 consists of 17 residues. The germline CDR1 and CDR2 sequences are SGDLS and YYNGEE. The CDR3 coding sequence is TGTGCCAGCAGCATTCTACCGGGACTAGCGAACCAAGAGACCCAGTACTTC. This gives the protein CASSILPGLANQETQYF.

This clone has only one observation. This sequence joins TRBV5-1 and TRBJ2-7; 7 positions match TRBD1. The CDR3 loop spans 18 amino acids. Losses at the gene ends were 1 base for V and 2 bases for J; bases not matched to a gene: 15. CDR1 is SGHRS and CDR2 is YFSETQ in the germline V gene. The CDR3: CASSLTAGTVAPTYEQYF. DNA of the CDR3: TGCGCCAGCAGCTTGACGGCCGGGACAGTCGCACCGACCTACGAGCAGTACTTC.

The chain couples TRBV18 to TRBJ1-5; TRBD1 matches 7 bases. The germline V gene has CDR1 KGHSH and CDR2 LQKENI. V trimming: 3 bases; J trimming: 3 bases; junction bases outside the gene matches: 2. This CDR3 has 14 residues. CDR3 DNA sequence: TGTGCCAGCTCACCCGGGACAGTCAATCAGCCCCAGCATTTT. This gives the protein CASSPGTVNQPQHF.

As to this clone: The same CDR3 can be traced to other DNA sequences in this sample. The chain combines TRBV9 with TRBJ1-4; no clear D. The CDR3 spans 16 residues. V was cut by 5 bases and J by 0 bases, with 14 bases left in between. The germline CDR1 and CDR2 sequences are SGDLS and YYNGEE. The CDR3 protein is CASSIGSPATNEKLFF. The CDR3 bases are TGTGCCAGCAGTATCGGGAGCCCCGCAACTAATGAAAAACTGTTTTTT.

The chain links TRBV19 to TRBJ1-6; 8 nucleotides line up with TRBD1. V dropped 4 bases and J dropped 9; count of bases not matched to a gene: 2. Germline CDR1 reads LNHDA; CDR2 reads SQIVND (reference sequence). This CDR3 region has 13 residues. CDR3 sequence: CASSKTGVSPLHF. The CDR3 DNA reads as TGTGCCAGTAGTAAGACAGGGGTTTCACCCCTCCACTTT.